This T cell receptor (beta chain) emerged from a study of CD8+CD57+ T cells in acquired aplastic anemia (dated by TCRdb to 2016 to 2019). About the full investigation: A mean of approximately 3 ug of DNA, ranging from about 0.2 to 27.4 ug, was extracted from sorted CD4+ and CD8+ cells. CD8+CD57+ expansion was defined as frequency above the mean frequency observed in healthy subjects.

From the cysteine up to the phenylalanine, the CDR3 has a length of 13 residues. Here the CDR3 DNA is all that survives: 39 bases in frame from base 1. Reading the germline V gene gives CDR1 SGHRS and CDR2 YFSETQ. V ends up 4 bases short and J 6 bases short, with an unmatched junction base count of 4. A word on this clonotype: The antigen it binds to is not known. No much larger clone exists at a distance of one base, and base qualities are not known.

Broad study findings and their caveats: Between patients and healthy controls, no significant difference in CD8+ Simpson's diversity was found (P=0.060). Although twenty-nine CD8+ CDR3 sequences were shared by patients and controls, these sequences appeared highly expressed in patients and within the immunodominant clones of patients.

Expansion of CD8+CD57+ cells had been shown by flow cytometry in the patients chosen for sequencing. Every patient had a diagnosis of severe acquired aplastic anemia based on International Study of Aplastic Anemia and Agranulocytosis and Camitta criteria. No therapy had been received by the patients at the time of blood sampling. TCR repertoires of sorted CD4+ and CD8+ blood T cells from severe aplastic anemia patients and healthy subjects were deep-sequenced in the study. Patients were enrolled in the USA under clinicaltrials.gov protocols 00001620, 01623167, 00001397, 00071045, 00081523 and 00961064. Ficoll-Paque density gradient centrifugation was used to isolate peripheral blood mononuclear cells. CD4+ and CD8+ T cells were sorted by FACS or magnetic beads before DNA extraction. Profiling of TCR beta VDJ combinations and CDR3 sequences used genomic DNA as the template. TCR repertoire sequencing was run on an Illumina HiSeq 2000. The published analysis was carried out like this. Repertoire assessment relied on Simpson's diversity index, CDR3 size and DJ length profiles, and TRBV/TRBJ rearrangement plots. The most abundant DNA sequence in the deep sequencing data was taken as the immunodominant clone. CDR3 amino acid sequences were checked for sharing between subjects and were compared against published repertoires and the VDJdb database. TCRdb passed the public sequencing reads through fastp at Q25 and MiXCR, retaining productive beta sequences. Each entry merges the rows of one CDR3 protein and shows their most common DNA and genes. The V and J calls and clone size come from TCRdb's table, not from the authors' own analysis. This sample is represented by 200,000 or so distinct CDR3 sequences; 65% of them were singletons. The top ten hold roughly 61% of the sample.

The sample was sorted CD4+, CD8+, or CD8+CD57+ T cells (not recorded which) from PBMCs. The chain is assembled from TRBV5-1 and TRBJ1-2; TRBD1 agrees with 9 junctional bases. The TCR originated in a human donor with aplastic anemia. The nucleotide sequence is given as TGCGCCAGCAGCCTACAGGGGGCGGATGGCTACACCTTC. This sequence encodes CASSLQGADGYTF. Reference TRBV5-1 and TRBJ1-2 genes cover what lies past the CDR3, so the full variable domain is KAGVTQTPRYLIKTRGQQVTLSCSPISGHRSVSWYQQTPGQGLQFLFEYFSETQRNKGNFPGRFSGRQFSNSRSEMNVSTLELGDSALYLCASSLQGADGYTFGSGTRLTVV.